A single sample gave rise to the 10 T cell receptor beta chains below, sequenced in a study of blood T cell repertoires in COVID-19. Only in-frame clones appear in the TCRdb table, and some are missing; sequencing was by immunoSEQ multiplex PCR. The sample records 150,000 to 200,000 clones, 84% being singletons. Sequencing was done on a sample of peripheral blood. The receptor set was obtained from a man aged 25-45 years with active or convalescent COVID-19.

This chain uses TRBV19 with TRBJ2-1; 14 bases match TRBD2. The CDR3 runs to 19 residues. The V gene end was trimmed by 2 bases and the J gene end by 9 bases; junction bases not matched to a gene: 15. Germline CDR1 reads LNHDA; CDR2 reads SQIVND (reference sequence). The CDR3 nucleotides are TGTGCCAGTAGTATAAAGGGACTAGCGGGAGCTGGGGCAGGGATTGAGCAGTTCTTC. It is translated as CASSIKGLAGAGAGIEQFF. The full variable domain, its missing parts supplied by reference TRBV19 and TRBJ2-1, is DGGITQSPKYLFRKEGQNVTLSCEQNLNHDAMYWYRQDPGQGLRLIYYSQIVNDFQKGDIAEGYSVSREKKESFPLTVTSAQKNPTAFYLCASSIKGLAGAGAGIEQFFGPGTRLTVL.

The table lists this clone with a few counts. The chain is built from TRBV28 and TRBJ1-1; maybe TRBD1 (5 bases). This CDR3 is built from 14 residues. Trimming took off 8 bases at V and 6 bases at J, with 19 bases between the two ends. Germline CDR1 MDHEN, CDR2 SYDVKM. This CDR3 reads CASRGTAGGSEAFF. CDR3 nucleotides: TGTGCCAGCCGGGGGACGGCCGGAGGTTCTGAAGCTTTCTTT.

The chain recombines TRBV3-1 (or the pseudogene TRBV3-2) with TRBJ1-3; D is uncertain. Germline V gene sequence: CDR1 LGHDT, CDR2 YNNKEL (reference sequence). There are 17 residues in the CDR3. Trimming removed 1 base from V and 0 bases from J, with 13 bases in between. The CDR3 region has the DNA TGTGCCAGCAGCCAAGGTGAGCCCTACGGCTCTGGAAACACCATATATTTT. Its protein is CASSQGEPYGSGNTIYF.

This chain connects TRBV12-3 or TRBV12-4 to TRBJ1-5; TRBD1 matches at 7 bases. The CDR3 has 13 amino acids. Trimming took 7 bases from V and 7 from J; bases not matched to a gene: 7. CDR3 nucleotides: TGTGCCAGCACTACAGGGGTCGGGCAGCCCCAGCATTTT. This sequence encodes CASTTGVGQPQHF.

The chain uses TRBV28 and TRBJ1-3, with D uncertain. The germline gives CDR1 MDHEN, CDR2 SYDVKM. The germline V and J ends were trimmed by 4 bases and 4 bases, with 14 bases remaining between them. The CDR3 is made up of 15 amino acids. The CDR3 region is CASSSPGQAGNTIYF. The CDR3 DNA is TGTGCCAGCAGTTCCCCCGGCCAAGCGGGAAACACCATATATTTT.

The gene calls are TRBV28 and TRBJ1-2; 8 bases match TRBD1. The CDR3 consists of 15 residues. V trimming: 1 base; J trimming: 3 bases; junction bases outside the gene matches: 4. The V gene's germline CDR1 is MDHEN and CDR2 SYDVKM. In DNA, the CDR3 is TGTGCCAGCAGTTTATCCCCAGGGGGCGACTATGGCTACACCTTC. It translates to CASSLSPGGDYGYTF.

The V call is TRBV18, the J call TRBJ2-7; 7 nucleotides align to TRBD2. V shed 3 bases, J shed 5 bases, and the junction held 10 bases outside the gene matches. The CDR3 totals 15 residues. Germline lookup yields CDR1 KGHSH and CDR2 LQKENI. The CDR3 bases are TGTGCCAGCTCACCCTCCGGGGGGTCCCTACACGAGCAGTACGTC. The encoded protein is CASSPSGGSLHEQYV.

This clone has a handful of counts. This chain links TRBV5-6 with TRBJ2-2, with 7 bases fitting TRBD2. V trimming: 2 bases; J trimming: 5 bases; junction bases outside the gene matches: 3. The CDR3 runs to 14 residues. Looked up from germline, CDR1 is SGHDT and CDR2 is YYEEEE. CDR3 DNA sequence: TGTGCCAGCAGCTTTGGGGGAGGGACCGGGGAGCTGTTTTTT. Its translation: CASSFGGGTGELFF.

The chain links TRBV7-2 to TRBJ1-5; no clear D. The CDR3 has 13 residues. V was shortened by 5 bases and J by 4 bases, with 9 bases between the two germline ends. CDR1 and CDR2 (germline): SGHTA, FQGNSA. The CDR3 nucleotides are TGTGCCAGCAGCCAGATGTTTAATCAGCCCCAGCATTTT. It yields the protein CASSQMFNQPQHF.

This clone was seen many times. The chain links TRBV19 to TRBJ2-2, with D perhaps matching TRBD2 (6 bases). Trimming stripped 7 bases from V and 3 bases from J, with 12 bases between. Looked up from germline, CDR1 is LNHDA and CDR2 is SQIVND (reference sequence). The CDR3 consists of 14 residues. The CDR3 region has the DNA TGTGCCAGTAAGGGTTCGGGGGACACCGGGGAGCTGTTTTTT. Translated: CASKGSGDTGELFF.